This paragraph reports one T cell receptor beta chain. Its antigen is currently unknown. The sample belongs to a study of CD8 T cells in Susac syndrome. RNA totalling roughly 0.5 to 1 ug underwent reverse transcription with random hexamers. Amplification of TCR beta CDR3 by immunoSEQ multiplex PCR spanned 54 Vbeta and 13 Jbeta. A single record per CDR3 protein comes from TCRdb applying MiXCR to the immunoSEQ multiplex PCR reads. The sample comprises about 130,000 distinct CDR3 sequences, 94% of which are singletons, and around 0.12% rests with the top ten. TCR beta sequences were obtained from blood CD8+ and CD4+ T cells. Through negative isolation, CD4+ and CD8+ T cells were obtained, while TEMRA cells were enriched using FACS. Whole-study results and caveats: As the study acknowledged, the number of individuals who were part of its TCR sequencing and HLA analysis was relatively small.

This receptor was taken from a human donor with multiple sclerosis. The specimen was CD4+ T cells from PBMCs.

The CDR3 sequence is CASSPYRQGQNYGYTF. CDR3 DNA sequence: TGTGCCAGCAGCCCCTACCGACAGGGACAGAACTATGGCTACACCTTC. The chain joins TRBV14 to TRBJ1-2, with TRBD1 matching 7 bases. V shed 4 bases and J 2 bases; nucleotides not matched to a gene: 10. The germline gives CDR1 SGHDN, CDR2 FVKESK. The CDR3 extends over 16 amino acids.